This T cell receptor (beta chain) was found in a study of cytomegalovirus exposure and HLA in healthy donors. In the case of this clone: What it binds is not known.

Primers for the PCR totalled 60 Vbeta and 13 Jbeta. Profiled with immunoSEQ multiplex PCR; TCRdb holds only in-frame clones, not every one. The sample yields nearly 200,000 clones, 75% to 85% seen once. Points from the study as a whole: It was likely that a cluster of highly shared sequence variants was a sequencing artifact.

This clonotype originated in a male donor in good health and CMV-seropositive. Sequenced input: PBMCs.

As DNA, the CDR3 is TGTGCTAGTGGTTTGTATCCGAACACCGGGGAGCTGTTTTTT. Translated, it gives CASGLYPNTGELFF. V gene TRBV12-5 combines with J gene TRBJ2-2; D is unresolved. Deletions cut 2 bases from V and 0 bases from J, with 4 bases between. This CDR3 region has 14 residues. Looked up from germline, CDR1 is LGHNT and CDR2 is FRNRAP.